This T cell receptor (beta chain) came from a study of OX40 agonist ivuxolimab in advanced cancers. Overall study context: Ivuxolimab is an agonistic anti-OX40 (CD134) antibody, and patients were treated with it.

The CDR3 is 16 residues long. The germline V gene encodes CDR1 MNHEY and CDR2 SMNVEV (reference sequence). Blood specimens came from baseline, cycle 4 day 1, and cycle 7 day 1. Here immunoSEQ multiplex PCR was the method, and the copy in TCRdb shows in-frame clones only, minus some. This sample has around 94,000 clones, with approximately 85% found just once. The specimen comprised CD4+ or CD8+ T cells sorted from blood, sampled in a trial of the OX40 agonist ivuxolimab. V is TRBV27 and J is TRBJ2-5; 9 nucleotides match TRBD2. The tail of the sequence fits TRBJ2-7 better, so the J call may be wrong. The sequence was collected from an adult with an advanced solid tumor such as melanoma, head and neck, liver or kidney cancer. The DNA of the CDR3 is TGTGCCAGCAGTTTATTGGGTAGCGGGGGTACCTACGAGCAGTACTTC. Translation: CASSLLGSGGTYEQYF.